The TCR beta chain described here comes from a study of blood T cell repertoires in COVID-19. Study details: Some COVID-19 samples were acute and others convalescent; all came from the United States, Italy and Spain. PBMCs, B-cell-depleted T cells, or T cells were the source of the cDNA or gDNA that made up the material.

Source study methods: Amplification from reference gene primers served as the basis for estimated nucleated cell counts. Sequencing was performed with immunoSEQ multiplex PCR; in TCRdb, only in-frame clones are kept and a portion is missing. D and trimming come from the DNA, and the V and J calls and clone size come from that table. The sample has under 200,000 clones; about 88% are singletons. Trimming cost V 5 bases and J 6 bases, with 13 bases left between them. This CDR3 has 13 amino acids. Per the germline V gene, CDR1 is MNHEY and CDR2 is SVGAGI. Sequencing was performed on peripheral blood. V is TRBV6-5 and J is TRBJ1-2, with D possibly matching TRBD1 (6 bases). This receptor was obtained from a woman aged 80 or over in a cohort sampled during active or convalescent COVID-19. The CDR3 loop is CASSLTGINGYTF. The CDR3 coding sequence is TGTGCCAGCAGTCTTACAGGGATTAATGGCTACACCTTC.